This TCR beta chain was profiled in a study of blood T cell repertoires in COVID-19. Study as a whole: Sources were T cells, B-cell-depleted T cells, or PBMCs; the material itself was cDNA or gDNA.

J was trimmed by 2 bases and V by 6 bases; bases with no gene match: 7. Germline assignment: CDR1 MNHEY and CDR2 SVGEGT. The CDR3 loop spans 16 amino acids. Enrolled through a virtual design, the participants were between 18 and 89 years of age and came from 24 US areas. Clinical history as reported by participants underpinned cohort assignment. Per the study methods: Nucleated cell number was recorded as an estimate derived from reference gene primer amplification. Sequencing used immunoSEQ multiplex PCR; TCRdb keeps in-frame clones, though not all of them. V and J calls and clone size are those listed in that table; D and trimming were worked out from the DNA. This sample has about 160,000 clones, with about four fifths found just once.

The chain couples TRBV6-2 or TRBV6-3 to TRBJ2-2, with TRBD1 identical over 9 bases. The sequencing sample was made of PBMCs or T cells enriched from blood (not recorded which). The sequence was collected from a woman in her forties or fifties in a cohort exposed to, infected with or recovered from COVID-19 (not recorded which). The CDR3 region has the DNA TGTGCCAGCAGCCCCACAGGGGGCGGTAACACCGGGGAGCTGTTTTTT. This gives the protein CASSPTGGGNTGELFF.